A single TCR beta chain is shown here with its context. As yet, its antigen is unknown. The method, 5' RACE with UMI labels, was used to prepare the TRB cDNA libraries. TCRdb re-analyzed the 5' RACE reads; it lists each CDR3 protein once, without DNA. The sample totals some 140,000 distinct CDR3 sequences; its top ten clones hold around 0.37%. The sample originates from a study of CXCR3-negative and CXCR3-positive naive CD8 T cells. Study-level information: Collectively, the libraries yielded approximately 140 million TRB reads in total, at about 1.5 +/- 0.3 million per library.

CDR1 is MNHEY and CDR2 is SVGEGT in the germline V gene. The CDR3 loop spans 13 amino acids. Points from the study as a whole: CXCR3-positive naive cells had more hydrophobic TRB CDR3s than CXCR3-negative naive cells. For memory CD8+ cells diversity was much lower, but both naive subsets had comparably high diversity.

This receptor was taken from a human donor in good health. Some clones in this sample may be carry-over from other donors' samples. Input material: naive CXCR3+ CD8+ T cells from blood. Noted subset: CD45RO-CCR7+CD27+CD95- naive CD8+ T cells expressing CXCR3 (TNR3+). J is TRBJ2-5 and V is TRBV6-2 or TRBV6-3; TCRdb gives TRBD1 as the D gene, but with no DNA this cannot be confirmed. The CDR3 reads CASSPGGQETQYF.